One and the same sample provided the 10 T cell receptor beta chains below, sequenced in a study of T cell clonality in common variable immunodeficiency. The data were produced by immunoSEQ multiplex PCR, yet TCRdb's version contains in-frame clones alone and is incomplete. The sample is made up of roughly 38,000 clones, none counted only once. The specimen was peripheral blood mononuclear cells. These receptors were collected from a person aged 18 to 70 in good health.

Ten or more counts support this clone. Coverage ceases 3 residues before the CDR3 finishes, and the germline J gene fills in the end. The rearrangement joins TRBV4-1 to TRBJ1-6, with D possibly TRBD1 on 6 matching bases. From germline, CDR1 is MGHRA and CDR2 YSYEKL. CDR3 length equals 18 residues. The ends were cut back, 3 bases at V and 4 bases at J, with 19 bases in the middle. The part of the CDR3 DNA that was read is TGCGCCAGCAGCCATTCCCTAACAGGGTCTGTTTATAATTCACCC. Its protein product is CASSHSLTGSVYNSP. The full CDR3 protein reads CASSHSLTGSVYNSPLHF.

This clone was recorded at least ten times. The read is 3 residues too short to cover the CDR3 end, so that end is filled in from the germline J gene. The chain uses TRBV5-6 and TRBJ1-2; a weak D match, TRBD1 (5 bases). CDR3 length: 13 residues. Germline CDR1 reads SGHDT; CDR2 reads YYEEEE. V was pared by 4 bases and J by 6 bases, with 13 bases between. The chain's CDR3 is CASSRWGRDGYTF. The sequenced part of the CDR3 DNA is TGTGCCAGCAGCCGGTGGGGCAGGGATGGC.

In this sample, this clone turned up a few times. The DNA ends 3 residues before the CDR3 does, and the rest of the CDR3 is filled in from the germline J gene. V and J are TRBV7-3 and TRBJ2-1, with 10 bases fitting TRBD2. Germline V CDR1 and CDR2: SGHTA, FQGTGA. Trimming at V came to 5 bases and at J to 7 bases, leaving 8 bases not matched to a gene. The CDR3 contains 15 residues. The CDR3 bases that were read are TGTGCCAGCAGCCCGGCAGCGGGAGGGTTAAATGAG. Residues: CASSPAAGGLNE. The complete CDR3 sequence is CASSPAAGGLNEQFF.

Comments on this clone: An end of the junction differs from the germline gene, which may be a read error. Read sequence stops 3 residues before the CDR3 end, and the germline J gene provides the missing end. The same CDR3 is also encoded by other DNA sequences in this sample. The rearrangement uses TRBV20-1 and TRBJ1-2; tentatively, D is TRBD1 (5 bases). The V gene's germline CDR1 is DFQATT and CDR2 SNEGSKA (reference sequence). The CDR3 contains 12 residues. The CDR3 is CSARQGLDGYTF. The part of the CDR3 DNA that was read is TGCAGTGCTAGACAGGGTCTCGATGGA.

To note about this clone: Read coverage stops 3 residues before the CDR3 terminus; the germline J gene supplies the remainder. This rearrangement joins TRBV2 to TRBJ1-5; TRBD1 aligns across 9 bases. Germline CDR1 SNHLY, CDR2 FYNNEI. Trimming took 6 bases from V and 4 from J; bases not matched to a gene: 1. The CDR3 totals 13 residues. The CDR3 DNA, read in part, is TGTGCCAGCAGGGACAGGGGAAATCAGCCC. Protein sequence: CASRDRGNQP. The whole CDR3 protein reads CASRDRGNQPQHF.

As concerns this clone: The sequenced fragment ends 3 residues before the CDR3 boundary, so the rest is inferred from the germline J gene. The genes are TRBV30 and TRBJ1-2; a weak D match, TRBD1 (5 bases). In germline, CDR1 is GTSNPN, CDR2 SVGIG (reference sequence). This CDR3 region has 15 residues. CDR3 amino acids: CAWSVRGNSYNDYTF. The covered CDR3 bases are TGTGCCTGGAGTGTGCGGGGGAACTCCTACAATGAC.

In the case of this clone: The CDR3 end falls 3 residues outside the read, so it is completed with the germline J gene. The chain links TRBV5-1 to TRBJ2-2, with a tentative D call TRBD2 (6 bases). Germline assignment: CDR1 SGHRS and CDR2 YFSETQ. The CDR3 has 14 amino acids. CDR3 sequence: CASSLGGTNEKLFF. The sequenced part of the CDR3 DNA is TGCGCCAGCAGCCTCGGGGGTACTAATGAAAAG.

At least ten counts were recorded for this clone. The CDR3 end falls 3 residues outside the read, so it is completed with the germline J gene. The genes are TRBV5-6 and TRBJ2-5; D is perhaps TRBD2 (6 bases). Trimming took 3 bases from V and 5 from J, leaving 11 bases between them. This CDR3 is built from 13 residues. Germline loops: CDR1 SGHDT, CDR2 YYEEEE. Incomplete CDR3 DNA: TGTGCCAGCAGCTCCCGGACTATCGAGACC. Translating gives CASSSRTIET. The complete CDR3 reads CASSSRTIETQYF.

This clone was found a few times. The observed sequence ends 3 residues before the CDR3 terminus, with the missing tail filled in from the germline J gene. This chain joins TRBV7-2 and TRBJ2-7; D remains ambiguous. CDR1 and CDR2 (germline): SGHTA, FQGNSA. The CDR3 sequence is 12 residues long. The V end was cut by 5 bases, the J end by 6 bases, with 11 bases between. CDR3: CASSQNSGEQYF. The DNA read from the CDR3 is TGTGCCAGCAGCCAGAATTCTGGCGAG.

This clone was detected a few times. Relative to the germline gene, one junction end is altered; a read error may explain this. The read ends 3 residues early relative to the CDR3; the germline J gene fills the gap. Other DNA sequences in this sample translate to the same CDR3. V and J are TRBV30 and TRBJ2-5, with TRBD2 as a possible D gene (6 bases). CDR3 length: 11 amino acids. Germline V gene data show CDR1 as GTSNPN and CDR2 as SVGIG (reference sequence). CDR3 protein: CAWTLGGTQYF. Partial CDR3 DNA: TGCGCCTGGACCCTGGGGGGGACC.